The 25 T cell receptor beta chains reported below all come from one sample, sequenced in a study of memory CD4+ T cells and cytomegalovirus serostatus. Single viable CD3+CD4+CD8-CD45RO+ cells were sorted as the memory CD4+ T cells. The assay was immunoSEQ multiplex PCR, and TCRdb's table has in-frame clones only and misses some. The sample carries some 52,000 clones, roughly 79% recorded once. The sequenced material came from memory CD4+ T cells from blood. All receptors derive from an adult in good health and CMV-seronegative.

The V gene is TRBV7-2, the J gene TRBJ2-5; 10 positions match TRBD2. Germline V gives CDR1 SGHTA, CDR2 FQGNSA. The CDR3 spans 16 residues. Trimming removed 0 bases from V and 5 bases from J; junction bases left unmatched: 6. The CDR3 protein is CASSLAASGGAETQYF. In DNA form, the CDR3 reads TGTGCCAGCAGCTTAGCTGCTAGCGGGGGCGCGGAGACCCAGTACTTC.

The chain uses TRBV7-2 and TRBJ2-7; D may be TRBD1 (5 bases). The CDR3 extends over 13 amino acids. In germline, CDR1 is SGHTA, CDR2 FQGNSA. V was clipped by 5 bases and J by 6 bases, with 14 bases between them. CDR3 sequence: CASSQFRQTEQYF. CDR3 nucleotides: TGTGCCAGCAGCCAATTTCGACAGACCGAGCAGTACTTC.

The V call is TRBV7-2, the J call TRBJ2-1; the D gene is possibly TRBD2 (6 bases). V lost 5 bases to trimming and J lost 6 bases, with 17 bases between them. The CDR3 runs 15 residues. CDR1 is SGHTA and CDR2 is FQGNSA in the germline V gene. The CDR3 region is CASSRRGGQSNEQFF. The CDR3 nucleotides are TGTGCCAGCAGCCGGAGGGGTGGGCAGAGCAATGAGCAGTTCTTC.

The chain recombines TRBV7-2 with TRBJ2-2, with a possible D match to TRBD2 (6 bases). V lost 5 bases to trimming and J lost 6 bases, with 10 bases between them. This CDR3 region has 13 residues. CDR1 is SGHTA and CDR2 is FQGNSA in the germline V gene. The CDR3 sequence is CASSRPGAGELFF. CDR3 coding DNA: TGTGCCAGCAGCCGACCGGGGGCCGGGGAGCTGTTTTTT.

The chain joins TRBV7-2 to TRBJ2-6, with D unclear. CDR3 length: 16 amino acids. V was trimmed by 0 bases and J by 0 bases, leaving 6 bases between them. Germline CDR1 and CDR2: SGHTA and FQGNSA. The CDR3 spells CASSLAFSSGANVLTF. CDR3 nucleotide sequence: TGTGCCAGCAGCTTAGCGTTTAGCTCTGGGGCCAACGTCCTGACTTTC.

V and J are TRBV7-8 and TRBJ2-7; 10 bases align to TRBD1. The CDR3 loop spans 15 amino acids. With 3 bases clipped from V and 7 bases from J, the junction kept 9 bases outside the gene matches. Germline CDR1 is SGHVS and CDR2 is FQNEAQ. Here the CDR3 reads CASSLDPGQGKEQYF. As DNA, the CDR3 is TGTGCCAGCAGCTTGGACCCGGGACAGGGGAAAGAGCAGTACTTC.

This chain connects TRBV6-1 to TRBJ1-2; D unresolved. Germline CDR1 is MNHNS and CDR2 is SASEGT. This CDR3 contains 10 residues. The V end was cut by 5 bases, the J end by 4 bases, with 2 bases between. In nucleotides, the CDR3 is TGTGCCAGCAGTCTCTATGGCTACACCTTC. It translates to CASSLYGYTF.

The V call is TRBV19, the J call TRBJ1-1, with unresolved D. V lost 3 bases, J lost 0 bases, and 5 bases lay in between. Germline V gene lookup returns CDR1 LNHDA and CDR2 SQIVND (reference sequence). This CDR3 has 13 residues. The CDR3 reads CASSMVLNTEAFF. CDR3 DNA sequence: TGTGCCAGTAGTATGGTGCTGAACACTGAAGCTTTCTTT.

The chain is built from TRBV5-6 and TRBJ2-7, with 8 bases aligning to TRBD2. Germline V gene sequence: CDR1 SGHDT, CDR2 YYEEEE. The CDR3 totals 16 residues. V trimming: 0 bases; J trimming: 1 base; junction bases outside the gene matches: 6. The CDR3 region is CASSLDGRGASYEQYF. The CDR3 DNA reads TGTGCCAGCAGCTTGGATGGGCGGGGGGCTTCCTACGAGCAGTACTTC.

Only a few counts were recorded for this clone. The final CDR3 position lacks the conserved phenylalanine or tryptophan, pointing to a likely read error. No DNA is shown, since the ends of the CDR3 on it are uncertain; the CDR3 is the one TCRdb lists. V usage is TRBV4-1 and J usage is TRBJ1-1. Germline loops: CDR1 MGHRA, CDR2 YSYEKL. The CDR3 has 10 residues if both end residues are counted. CDR3 in amino acids: CASSQERDSG.

The chain carries TRBV19 and TRBJ1-4; D not certain. Between the trimmed V and J ends, which lost 0 bases and 8 bases, there was a span of 25 bases. The germline CDR1 and CDR2 sequences are LNHDA and SQIVND (reference sequence). CDR3 length equals 19 residues. The CDR3 DNA follows: TGTGCCAGTAGTATAGACGCCCCTGTAGTCGGGGTATCGAAGGAAAAACTGTTTTTT. Residues: CASSIDAPVVGVSKEKLFF.

The chain joins TRBV9 to TRBJ2-1, with a possible D match to TRBD1 (5 bases). The length of the CDR3 is 14 residues. Germline V gene data show CDR1 as SGDLS and CDR2 as YYNGEE. Trimming left V 4 bases short and J 5 bases short, with 13 bases between. CDR3 amino acids: CASSPRLGDNEQFF. The CDR3 nucleotides read TGTGCCAGCAGCCCCCGGTTAGGGGACAATGAGCAGTTCTTC.

J is TRBJ2-3 and V is TRBV11-2; D is unclear. The CDR3 length is 12 residues. CDR1 and CDR2 from the germline V gene are SGHAT and FQNNGV. With 8 bases removed from V and 0 bases from J, the gap between germline ends came to 6 bases. This CDR3 reads CASGSSTDTQYF. The CDR3 DNA reads TGTGCCAGCGGCTCTAGCACAGATACGCAGTATTTT.

The chain employs TRBV5-1 and TRBJ2-7, with D tentatively TRBD2 (6 bases). This CDR3 contains 13 residues. The germline V and J ends were trimmed by 4 bases and 4 bases, with 12 bases remaining between them. The V gene's germline CDR1 is SGHRS and CDR2 YFSETQ. DNA for the CDR3: TGCGCCAGCAGCGAGCCGGGAGTTTACGAGCAGTACTTC. It codes for CASSEPGVYEQYF.

The chain has TRBV7-2 and TRBJ2-7; D remains unclear. Germline assignment: CDR1 SGHTA and CDR2 FQGNSA. V was trimmed by 1 base and J by 4 bases, leaving 8 bases between them. The length of the CDR3 is 13 residues. The CDR3 DNA is TGTGCCAGCAGCTTAGTTCTAGATTACGAGCAGTACTTC. As protein: CASSLVLDYEQYF.

Only a few counts were recorded for this clone. The genes are TRBV7-2 and TRBJ2-1; 8 bases agree with TRBD2. Germline assignment: CDR1 SGHTA and CDR2 FQGNSA. The CDR3 loop spans 15 amino acids. V lost 4 bases to trimming and J lost 6 bases; unmatched junction nucleotides: 8. CDR3 sequence (DNA): TGTGCCAGCAGCTCACTAGCGGTCAATGGCAATGAGCAGTTCTTC. Translation gives CASSSLAVNGNEQFF.

In this sample, this clone turned up a few times. The rearrangement links TRBV7-3 to TRBJ1-6; TRBD1 aligns across 8 bases. V lost 5 bases and J lost 5; bases outside the gene matches: 5. This CDR3 is built from 15 residues. The germline gives CDR1 SGHTA, CDR2 FQGTGA. CDR3 DNA sequence: TGTGCCAGCAGCAGTACAGGGGGAAATAATTCACCCCTCCACTTT. Its translation is CASSSTGGNNSPLHF.

V and J are TRBV19 and TRBJ1-6, with D hard to call. Looked up from germline, CDR1 is LNHDA and CDR2 is SQIVND (reference sequence). Trimming left V 4 bases short and J 6 bases short, with 10 bases between. The CDR3 has 14 amino acids. DNA for the CDR3: TGTGCCAGTAGTAGGTCAGCAGCTAATTCACCCCTCCACTTT. Its translation is CASSRSAANSPLHF.

This clone was observed once. The rearrangement links TRBV18 to TRBJ2-1, with TRBD1 as a possible D gene (5 bases). The germline V gene has CDR1 KGHSH and CDR2 LQKENI. V lost 5 bases, J lost 8 bases, and 16 bases lay in between. The CDR3 length is 14 residues. The CDR3 reads CASSYLDKPYEQFF. For the CDR3, the DNA is TGTGCCAGCTCATATCTGGACAAGCCCTATGAGCAGTTCTTC.

The chain couples TRBV11-3 to TRBJ1-1; TRBD1 is a possible D gene (6 bases). V shed 2 bases and J shed 3 bases, with 19 bases lying between them. The CDR3 totals 17 residues. Germline V lookup: CDR1 SGHNT, CDR2 YENEEA. The CDR3 coding sequence is TGTGCCAGCAGCTTAAAACAAACAGGGAGACCTGACACTGAAGCTTTCTTT. Translated: CASSLKQTGRPDTEAFF.

The CDR3 DNA reads TGTGCCAGCAGCCCCGGGACAGGAATCTACGAGCAGTACTTC. Its protein product is CASSPGTGIYEQYF. The chain couples TRBV7-2 to TRBJ2-7; 8 bases match TRBD1. V shed 5 bases, J shed 3 bases, and the junction held 6 bases outside the gene matches. Germline lookup yields CDR1 SGHTA and CDR2 FQGNSA. The CDR3 is 14 amino acids.

The chain recombines TRBV6-6 with TRBJ2-1; 12 bases are shared with TRBD2. The CDR3 contains 16 residues. Per germline, CDR1 MNHNY and CDR2 SVGAGI (reference sequence). The trim removed 0 bases at V and 10 bases at J, leaving 7 bases unmatched. CDR3: CASSYSWTSGKSEQFF. The CDR3 DNA follows: TGTGCCAGCAGTTACTCATGGACTAGCGGGAAATCGGAGCAGTTCTTC.

The V gene is TRBV19, the J gene TRBJ2-1, with 11 bases aligning to TRBD2. V trimming: 2 bases; J trimming: 7 bases; junction bases outside the gene matches: 4. Germline CDR1 LNHDA, CDR2 SQIVND (reference sequence). The CDR3 has 15 residues. The CDR3 nucleotides read TGTGCCAGTAGTATACGGGCTAGCGGGAGGAATGAGCAGTTCTTC. It yields the protein CASSIRASGRNEQFF.

The sample holds a few counts of this clone. V and J are TRBV5-4 and TRBJ2-5; D remains unclear. In germline, CDR1 is SGHNT, CDR2 YYREEE (reference sequence). Trimming stripped 6 bases from V and 1 base from J, with 13 bases between. There are 14 residues in the CDR3. The CDR3 region is CASIPNPAQETQYF. In DNA form, the CDR3 reads TGTGCCAGCATTCCCAACCCAGCCCAAGAGACCCAGTACTTC.

The gene calls are TRBV5-1 and TRBJ2-7; the D gene is possibly TRBD1 (5 bases). The V gene's germline CDR1 is SGHRS and CDR2 YFSETQ. The length of the CDR3 is 13 residues. With 0 bases removed from V and 6 bases from J, the gap between germline ends came to 10 bases. In DNA, the CDR3 is TGCGCCAGCAGCTTGGGAAGGGGCTCCGAGCAGTACTTC. Translation: CASSLGRGSEQYF.